These 12 T cell receptor beta chains share one sample of origin, sequenced in a study of OX40 agonist ivuxolimab in advanced cancers. Profiling relied on immunoSEQ multiplex PCR, and the TCRdb table lists in-frame clones only, not all of them. This table has more than 55,000 clones, roughly 92% appearing once. The source material was CD4+ or CD8+ T cells sorted from blood, sampled in a trial of the OX40 agonist ivuxolimab. These receptors were collected from an adult with an advanced solid tumor such as melanoma, head and neck, liver or kidney cancer.

The CDR3 bases are TGTGCCAGCACGAAACAAGGGGGTACTAATGAAAAACTGTTTTTT. Protein product: CASTKQGGTNEKLFF. V is TRBV6-1 and J is TRBJ1-4; the D gene is possibly TRBD1 (6 bases). The CDR3 contains 15 residues. V was pared by 7 bases and J by 2 bases, with 14 bases between. Germline V lookup: CDR1 MNHNS, CDR2 SASEGT.

With respect to this clone: Other DNA variants within this sample encode the same CDR3. The V gene is TRBV15, the J gene TRBJ2-2; a possible D gene is TRBD2 (5 bases). Germline CDR1 LNHNV, CDR2 YYDKDF (reference sequence). The CDR3 is 17 amino acids. Trimming shortened V by 0 bases and J by 2 bases, and 13 bases separated the two germline ends. The CDR3 reads CATSRDRSSSNTGELFF. For the CDR3, the DNA is TGTGCCACCAGCAGAGACCGCTCTAGCAGTAACACCGGGGAGCTGTTTTTT.

The V call is TRBV4-1, the J call TRBJ2-7, with 11 bases matching TRBD2. Germline CDR1 reads MGHRA; CDR2 reads YSYEKL. This CDR3 region has 15 residues. The V and J ends lost 2 bases and 6 bases, in that order; junction bases with no gene match: 6. The CDR3 loop is CASSQTPLAGGEQYF. The DNA of the CDR3 is TGCGCCAGCAGCCAAACCCCCCTAGCGGGGGGCGAGCAGTACTTC.

The genes are TRBV2 and TRBJ2-5, with a tentative D call TRBD2 (5 bases). This CDR3 contains 14 residues. Between the trimmed V and J ends, which lost 4 bases and 5 bases, there was a span of 14 bases. The germline V gene encodes CDR1 SNHLY and CDR2 FYNNEI. CDR3 sequence reads: CASSGEGYWETQYF. DNA for the CDR3: TGTGCCAGCAGTGGTGAGGGATACTGGGAGACCCAGTACTTC.

The J gene is TRBJ2-1, the V gene TRBV29-1, with D possibly matching TRBD1 (6 bases). V was cut by 5 bases and J by 4 bases, with 15 bases left in between. CDR1 SQVTM and CDR2 ANQGSEA come from the germline V gene. The CDR3 contains 14 residues. The chain's CDR3 is CSVWTGTTYNEQFF. The CDR3 DNA reads as TGCAGCGTTTGGACCGGGACAACATACAATGAGCAGTTCTTC.

V gene TRBV13 combines with J gene TRBJ2-7; no firm D call. CDR1 is PRHDT, CDR2 FYEKMQ, per germline (reference sequence). Trimming took 6 bases from V and 1 from J, leaving 7 bases between them. The CDR3 sequence is 12 residues long. CDR3 bases: TGTGCCAGCAGTTCAGGTTCCTACGAGCAGTACTTC. This translates into CASSSGSYEQYF.

This chain joins TRBV29-1 and TRBJ2-1; 8 bases are shared with TRBD2. The CDR3 totals 13 residues. The germline gives CDR1 SQVTM, CDR2 ANQGSEA. Unmatched junction bases numbered 7, after V lost 6 bases and J lost 6 bases. CDR3 sequence reads: CSVFGGVINEQFF. CDR3 nucleotide sequence: TGCAGCGTCTTCGGGGGGGTCATCAATGAGCAGTTCTTC.

The rearrangement links TRBV5-6 to TRBJ2-7, with TRBD2 as a possible D gene (6 bases). The germline gives CDR1 SGHDT, CDR2 YYEEEE. V was cut by 7 bases and J by 5 bases, with 16 bases left in between. This CDR3 region has 13 residues. The CDR3, as DNA: TGTGCCAGCTCAGAAAAGAGGAGGGACGAGCAGTACTTC. The encoded protein is CASSEKRRDEQYF.

This chain uses TRBV7-9 with TRBJ2-1; D is possibly TRBD1 (6 bases). CDR3 length equals 13 residues. Deletions cut 5 bases from V and 12 bases from J, with 17 bases between. Per germline, CDR1 SEHNR and CDR2 FQNEAQ (reference sequence). CDR3 coding DNA: TGTGCCAGCAGCGCACGACAGGCTTTTATGCAGTTCTTC. The encoded protein is CASSARQAFMQFF.

The CDR3: CASSPRAYEQYF. CDR3 bases: TGTGCCAGCAGCCCAAGGGCCTACGAGCAGTACTTC. J is TRBJ2-7 and V is TRBV6-5; D not resolved. Between the trimmed V and J ends, which lost 6 bases and 2 bases, there was a span of 8 bases. This CDR3 comprises 12 residues. In germline, CDR1 is MNHEY, CDR2 SVGAGI.

V usage is TRBV30 and J usage is TRBJ2-7; 7 positions match TRBD1. Trimming cost V 6 bases and J 2 bases; bases outside gene matches: 4. The CDR3 length is 12 residues. Germline V gene lookup returns CDR1 GTSNPN and CDR2 SVGIG (reference sequence). The CDR3 nucleotides read TGTGCCTGCAGGACAGGAGCCTACGAGCAGTACTTC. This translates into CACRTGAYEQYF.

The chain is built from TRBV13 and TRBJ2-5, with D perhaps given as TRBD1 or TRBD2 (5 bases each). Germline CDR1 reads PRHDT; CDR2 reads FYEKMQ (reference sequence). This CDR3 has 13 amino acids. Trimming stripped 8 bases from V and 5 bases from J, with 15 bases between. For the CDR3, the DNA is TGTGCCAGCCGAACTGGGACCTCGGAGACCCAGTACTTC. It encodes CASRTGTSETQYF.